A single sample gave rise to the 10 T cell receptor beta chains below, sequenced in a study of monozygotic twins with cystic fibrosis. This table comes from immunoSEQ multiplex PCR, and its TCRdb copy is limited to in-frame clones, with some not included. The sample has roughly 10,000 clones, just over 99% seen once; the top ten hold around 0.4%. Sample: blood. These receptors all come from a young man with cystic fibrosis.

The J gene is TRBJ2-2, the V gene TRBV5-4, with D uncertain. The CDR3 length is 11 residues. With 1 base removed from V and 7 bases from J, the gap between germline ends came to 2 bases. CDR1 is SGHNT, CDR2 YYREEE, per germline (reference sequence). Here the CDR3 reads CASSLFGELFF. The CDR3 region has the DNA TGTGCCAGCAGCTTGTTCGGGGAGCTGTTTTTT.

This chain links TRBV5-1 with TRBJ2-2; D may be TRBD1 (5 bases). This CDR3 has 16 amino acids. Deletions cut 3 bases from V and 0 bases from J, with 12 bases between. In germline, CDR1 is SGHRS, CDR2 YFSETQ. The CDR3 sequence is CASSWGGATNTGELFF. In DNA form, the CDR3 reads TGCGCCAGCAGCTGGGGTGGGGCAACGAACACCGGGGAGCTGTTTTTT.

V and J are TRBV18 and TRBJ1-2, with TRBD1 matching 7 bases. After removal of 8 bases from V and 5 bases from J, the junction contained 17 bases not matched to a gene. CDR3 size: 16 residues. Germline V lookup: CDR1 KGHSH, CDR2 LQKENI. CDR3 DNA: TGTGCCAGCAAGCAGGGGGATGCCTCCGAACTTTATGGCTACACCTTC. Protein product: CASKQGDASELYGYTF.

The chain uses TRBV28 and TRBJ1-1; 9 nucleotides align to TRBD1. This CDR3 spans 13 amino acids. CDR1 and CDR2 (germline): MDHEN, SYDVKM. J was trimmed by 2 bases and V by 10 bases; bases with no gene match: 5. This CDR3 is CAIDRGFNTEAFF. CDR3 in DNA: TGTGCCATCGACAGGGGGTTTAACACTGAAGCTTTCTTT.

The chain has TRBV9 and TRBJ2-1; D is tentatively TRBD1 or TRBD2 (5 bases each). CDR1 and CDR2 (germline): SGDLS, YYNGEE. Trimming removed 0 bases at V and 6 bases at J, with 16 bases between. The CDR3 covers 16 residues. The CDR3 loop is CASSVAGTPLANEQFF. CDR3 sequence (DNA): TGTGCCAGCAGCGTAGCTGGGACCCCTTTGGCCAATGAGCAGTTCTTC.

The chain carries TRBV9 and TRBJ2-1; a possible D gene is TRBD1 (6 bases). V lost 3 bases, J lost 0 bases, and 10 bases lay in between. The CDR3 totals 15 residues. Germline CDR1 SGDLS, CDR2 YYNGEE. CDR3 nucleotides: TGTGCCAGCAGCGGGACAGTCCGCTCCTACAATGAGCAGTTCTTC. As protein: CASSGTVRSYNEQFF.

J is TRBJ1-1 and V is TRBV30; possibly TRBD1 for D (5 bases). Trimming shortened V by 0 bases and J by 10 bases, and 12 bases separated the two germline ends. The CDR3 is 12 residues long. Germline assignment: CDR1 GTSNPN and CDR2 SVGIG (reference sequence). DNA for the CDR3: TGTGCCTGGAGTGTGGGGCCCCCGGGAGCTTTCTTT. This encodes CAWSVGPPGAFF.

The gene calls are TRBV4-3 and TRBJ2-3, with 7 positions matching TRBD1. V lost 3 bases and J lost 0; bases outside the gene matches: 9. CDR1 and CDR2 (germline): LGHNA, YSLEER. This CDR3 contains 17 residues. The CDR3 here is CASSQTPGTASTDTQYF. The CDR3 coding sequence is TGCGCCAGCAGCCAGACCCCCGGGACAGCTAGCACAGATACGCAGTATTTT.

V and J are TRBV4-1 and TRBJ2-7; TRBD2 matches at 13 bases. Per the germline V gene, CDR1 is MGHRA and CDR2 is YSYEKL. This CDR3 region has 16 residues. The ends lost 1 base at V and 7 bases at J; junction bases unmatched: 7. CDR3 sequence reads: CASSQAGLAGEGEQYF. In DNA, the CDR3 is TGCGCCAGCAGCCAAGCCGGACTAGCGGGAGAGGGTGAGCAGTACTTC.

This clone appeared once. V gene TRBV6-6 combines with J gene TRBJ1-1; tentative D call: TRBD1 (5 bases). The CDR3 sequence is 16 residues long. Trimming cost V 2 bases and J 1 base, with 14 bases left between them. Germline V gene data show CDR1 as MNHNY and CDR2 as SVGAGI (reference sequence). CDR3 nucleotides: TGTGCCAGCAGTTACCCCCCCGGACAAAGGAACACTGAAGCTTTCTTT. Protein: CASSYPPGQRNTEAFF.